This entry features one TCR beta chain sequence. Its antigen is as yet unknown. The sample is drawn from a study of T cell responses to AZD1222 COVID-19 vaccine. Study results and caveats: The donors showed a predominance of white British ancestry and of females, with possible underestimation of clonal diversity. Only six individuals given AZD1222 were seropositive at baseline.

Method: immunoSEQ multiplex PCR; TCRdb's copy keeps in-frame clones and lacks some. The sample lists some 150,000 clones; around 94% were seen once. This CDR3 contains 13 residues. The germline gives CDR1 SGHRS, CDR2 YFSETQ. V was trimmed by 2 bases and J by 6 bases, leaving 11 bases between them. The specimen comprised peripheral blood, sampled on day 0 of AZD1222 vaccination. The TCR sequence derives from an adult in good health. The V and J genes are TRBV5-1 and TRBJ1-2; D possibly corresponds to TRBD1 (5 bases). CDR3 nucleotide sequence: TGCGCCAGCAGCTTCGCAGGGTACGATGGCTACACCTTC. Translation: CASSFAGYDGYTF.